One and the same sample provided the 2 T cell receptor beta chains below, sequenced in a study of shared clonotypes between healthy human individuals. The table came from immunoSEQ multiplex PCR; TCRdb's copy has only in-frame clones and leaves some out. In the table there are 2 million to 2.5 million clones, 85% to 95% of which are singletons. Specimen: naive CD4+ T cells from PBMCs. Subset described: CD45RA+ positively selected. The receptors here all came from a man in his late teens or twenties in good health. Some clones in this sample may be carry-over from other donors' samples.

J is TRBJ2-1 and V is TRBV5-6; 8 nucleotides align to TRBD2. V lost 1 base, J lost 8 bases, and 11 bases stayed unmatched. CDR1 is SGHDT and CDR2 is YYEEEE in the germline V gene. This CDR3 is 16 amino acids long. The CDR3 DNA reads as TGTGCCAGCAGCTTGCGGGACGGGAGGGCCTGGCATGAGCAGTTCTTC. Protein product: CASSLRDGRAWHEQFF.

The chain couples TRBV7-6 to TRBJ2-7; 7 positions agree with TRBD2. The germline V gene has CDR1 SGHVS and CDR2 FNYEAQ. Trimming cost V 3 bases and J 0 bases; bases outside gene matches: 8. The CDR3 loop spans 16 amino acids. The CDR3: CASSFKPSGSSYEQYF. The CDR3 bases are TGTGCCAGCAGCTTCAAACCTAGCGGCAGCTCCTACGAGCAGTACTTC.